These 12 T cell receptor beta chains share one sample of origin, sequenced in a study of T cells in Graves' hyperthyroidism and ophthalmopathy. There were TCR beta CDR3 regions amplified from RNA transcripts. Primed by the HTBI set, a first-round RT-PCR was run on the TCR CDR3. TCRdb reprocessed the multiplex PCR reads with MiXCR, giving one entry per CDR3 protein. In the table there are about 840,000 distinct CDR3 sequences, roughly 40% of which are singletons. Sequencing used blood. These receptors all come from a man between 18 and 29 years old with Graves' hyperthyroidism.

In this sample, this clonotype turned up many times. This chain uses TRBV19 with TRBJ2-2; D not resolved. The CDR3 is 14 amino acids. The germline V gene encodes CDR1 LNHDA and CDR2 SQIVND (reference sequence). Trimming pared 10 bases from V and 0 bases from J, leaving 12 bases between. CDR3 loop: CATTGGTNTGELFF. The CDR3 nucleotides are TGTGCCACCACCGGCGGAACGAACACCGGGGAGCTGTTTTTT.

This clonotype has more than one count but fewer than ten. The rearrangement joins TRBV25-1 to TRBJ2-3; weak D call: TRBD2 (5 bases). The germline gives CDR1 MGHDK, CDR2 SYGVNS. CDR3 length: 12 amino acids. Trimming took 1 base from V and 7 from J, leaving 6 bases between them. DNA of the CDR3: TGTGCCAGCAGTGAATGGGAGTATACGCAGTATTTT. This gives the protein CASSEWEYTQYF.

There are many counts of this clonotype. This chain links TRBV20-1 with TRBJ1-6; tentative D call: TRBD1 (5 bases). V was cut by 3 bases and J by 6 bases, with 9 bases left in between. There are 13 residues in the CDR3. The V gene's germline CDR1 is DFQATT and CDR2 SNEGSKA (reference sequence). CDR3 bases: TGCAGTGCTAGGACAGCTAGTAATTCACCCCTCCACTTT. Translation gives CSARTASNSPLHF.

This clonotype was counted a few times. V and J are TRBV7-9 and TRBJ2-5; 8 bases line up with TRBD2. The germline V gene encodes CDR1 SEHNR and CDR2 FQNEAQ (reference sequence). V dropped 6 bases and J dropped 4; count of bases not matched to a gene: 7. The CDR3 runs 14 residues. The CDR3 DNA is TGTGCCAGCAGAGCCGGGCTAGCGGGAGAGACCCAGTACTTC. Its protein product is CASRAGLAGETQYF. Combining the CDR3 with reference TRBV7-9 and TRBJ2-5 gives the whole variable domain DTGVSQNPRHKITKRGQNVTFRCDPISEHNRLYWYRQTLGQGPEFLTYFQNEAQLEKSRLLSDRFSAERPKGSFSTLEIQRTEQGDSAMYLCASRAGLAGETQYFGPGTRLLVL.

This clonotype was seen more than once but under ten times. The CDR3 region has the DNA TGTGCCAGCAGCCGCGGGGTAGCGGGTTCCCAAGAGACCCAGTACTTC. Encoded protein: CASSRGVAGSQETQYF. V usage is TRBV7-9 and J usage is TRBJ2-5; the match to TRBD2 covers 7 bases. The CDR3 spans 16 residues. Germline V gives CDR1 SEHNR, CDR2 FQNEAQ (reference sequence). Germline trimming cut 5 bases from V and 1 base from J; bases unmatched to any gene: 10.

This clonotype was seen only a few times. The junction departs from germline at one end; a sequencing error may be responsible. The chain uses TRBV9 and TRBJ2-2; 7 bases map to TRBD2. Per germline, CDR1 SGDLS and CDR2 YYNGEE. The CDR3 runs to 12 residues. CDR3 nucleotide sequence: TGTGCCAGCAGCACCCAGGGCGGGGGGCTGTTTTTT. Amino acid sequence: CASSTQGGGLFF.

This clonotype was seen many times. This chain uses TRBV2 with TRBJ1-4, with unresolved D. Deletions cut 7 bases from V and 5 bases from J, with 14 bases between. Germline V gene lookup returns CDR1 SNHLY and CDR2 FYNNEI. The CDR3 length is 14 residues. The CDR3 reads CASINGPVNEKLFF. CDR3 bases: TGTGCCAGCATCAACGGACCAGTAAATGAAAAACTGTTTTTT. Full variable domain (rest looked up from reference TRBV2 and TRBJ1-4): EPEVTQTPSHQVTQMGQEVILRCVPISNHLYFYWYRQILGQKVEFLVSFYNNEISEKSEIFDDQFSVERPDGSNFTLKIRSTKLEDSAMYFCASINGPVNEKLFFGSGTQLSVL.

V is TRBV4-1 and J is TRBJ1-3; weak D call: TRBD1 (5 bases). V lost 0 bases and J lost 4, with 7 bases in between. This CDR3 is built from 14 residues. Germline CDR1 MGHRA, CDR2 YSYEKL. CDR3 sequence (DNA): TGCGCCAGCAGCCAAGATGGGGGAGGAAACACCATATATTTT. Translated: CASSQDGGGNTIYF.

The rearrangement uses TRBV4-1 and TRBJ1-2; D not resolved. The CDR3 totals 14 residues. V gave up 0 bases and J gave up 4 bases, with 9 bases separating them. The V gene's germline CDR1 is MGHRA and CDR2 YSYEKL. CDR3 nucleotides: TGCGCCAGCAGCCAAGATGGGGTCGGCTATGGCTACACCTTC. Translated: CASSQDGVGYGYTF.

This clonotype was seen many times. The chain's CDR3 is CASSARPESRVETQYF. CDR3 nucleotide sequence: TGTGCCAGCAGCGCGAGACCAGAGAGTAGGGTCGAGACCCAGTACTTC. The rearrangement uses TRBV9 and TRBJ2-5; no reliable D call. This CDR3 has 16 residues. Between the trimmed V and J ends, which lost 3 bases and 5 bases, there was a span of 20 bases. Germline V lookup: CDR1 SGDLS, CDR2 YYNGEE.

This clonotype appeared a few times. The rearrangement uses TRBV12-3 or TRBV12-4 and TRBJ1-1; a possible D gene is TRBD1 (6 bases). This CDR3 region has 13 residues. V lost 4 bases to trimming and J lost 5 bases, with 11 bases between them. The CDR3 sequence is CASSYGDRTEAFF. The CDR3 DNA follows: TGTGCCAGCAGTTACGGAGACAGGACTGAAGCTTTCTTT.

In this sample, this clonotype turned up a few times. The V gene is TRBV7-8, the J gene TRBJ2-5; a weak D match, TRBD1 (6 bases). Germline V gene sequence: CDR1 SGHVS, CDR2 FQNEAQ. The V gene lost 5 bases and the J gene lost 2 bases, with 18 bases spanning the gap. This CDR3 is built from 16 residues. The CDR3 loop is CASSGRGFASQETQYF. For the CDR3, the DNA is TGTGCCAGCAGCGGCAGGGGTTTTGCTTCACAAGAGACCCAGTACTTC.